This is a list of T cell receptor beta chains from one sample in a study of blood T cell repertoires in COVID-19. Method: immunoSEQ multiplex PCR; TCRdb's copy keeps in-frame clones and lacks some. The sample includes 30,000 to 40,000 clones, approximately 74% of them seen just once. Sequenced: peripheral blood. The source is a man aged 70 or older with COVID-19, enrolled during active disease. CDR3s include the opening cysteine and the closing phenylalanine or tryptophan. The D gene is left open where the match is weak. Clone size is not always given. Where it is, it says once, few, many or a class for expanded clones.

D: .
size: .
J: TRBJ1-6
V: TRBV2
CDR3: CASGEGRVGNSPLHF
DNA: TGTGCCAGCGGCGAAGGACGGGTGGGTAATTCACCCCTCCACTTT

D: TRBD2
size: .
J: TRBJ2-7
V: TRBV11-2
CDR3: CASSRGLAPYEQYF
DNA: TGTGCCAGCAGCCGAGGACTAGCGCCCTACGAGCAGTACTTC

D: .
size: .
J: TRBJ2-1
V: TRBV12-3/TRBV12-4
CDR3: CASGQEGNEQFF
DNA: TGTGCCAGCGGACAGGAGGGAAATGAGCAGTTCTTC

D: .
size: few
J: TRBJ2-5
V: TRBV6-5
CDR3: CASSYGGKETQYF
DNA: TGTGCCAGCAGTTACGGGGGGAAAGAGACCCAGTACTTC

D: .
size: once
J: TRBJ2-7
V: TRBV29-1
CDR3: CSASTGTGEQYF
DNA: TGCAGCGCCTCGACAGGAACCGGGGAGCAGTACTTC

D: .
size: .
J: TRBJ1-2
V: TRBV3-1/TRBV3-2
CDR3: CASSQASYGYTF
DNA: TGTGCCAGCAGCCAAGCCAGCTATGGCTACACCTTC

D: .
size: once
J: TRBJ2-2
V: TRBV28
CDR3: CASSFSVTGELFF
DNA: TGTGCCAGCAGTTTTTCCGTCACCGGGGAGCTGTTTTTT

D: TRBD1
size: .
J: TRBJ1-2
V: TRBV27
CDR3: CASTLRGVRDRENYGYTF
DNA: TGTGCCAGCACCCTCCGGGGTGTCCGGGACAGGGAAAACTATGGCTACACCTTC

D: TRBD1
size: .
J: TRBJ1-2
V: TRBV6-1
CDR3: CASSVRSGGQGSNYGYTF
DNA: TGTGCCAGCAGTGTGCGGTCCGGTGGACAGGGGAGTAACTATGGCTACACCTTC

D: .
size: .
J: TRBJ2-3
V: TRBV18
CDR3: CASSPPPGSGTQYF
DNA: TGTGCCAGCTCACCACCGCCCGGTTCGGGTACGCAGTATTTT

D: TRBD1
size: .
J: TRBJ1-1
V: TRBV5-1
CDR3: CASSSITTGGWSTEAFF
DNA: TGCGCCAGCAGCTCAATAACTACAGGGGGATGGAGCACTGAAGCTTTCTTT

D: TRBD1
size: .
J: TRBJ2-7
V: TRBV2
CDR3: CASTTGSFYEQYF
DNA: TGTGCCAGCACGACAGGGAGTTTTTACGAGCAGTACTTC

D: .
size: few
J: TRBJ2-7
V: TRBV25-1
CDR3: CASSLGAYEQYF
DNA: TGTGCCAGCAGTTTGGGAGCCTACGAGCAGTACTTC

D: .
size: once
J: TRBJ2-4
V: TRBV10-2
CDR3: CASSGAVTVNKNIQYF
DNA: TGCGCCAGCAGTGGCGCAGTGACAGTAAACAAAAACATTCAGTACTTC

D: TRBD1
size: .
J: TRBJ2-2
V: TRBV6-1
CDR3: CASSAGTGVNTGELFF
DNA: TGTGCCAGCAGTGCCGGGACAGGGGTGAACACCGGGGAGCTGTTTTTT

D: .
size: .
J: TRBJ2-1
V: TRBV4-2
CDR3: CASGTAYNEQFF
DNA: TGTGCCAGTGGGACTGCCTACAATGAGCAGTTCTTC

D: TRBD1
size: .
J: TRBJ2-3
V: TRBV28
CDR3: CASLTGGAGTDTQYF
DNA: TGTGCCAGCTTGACAGGGGGCGCCGGCACAGATACGCAGTATTTT

D: .
size: .
J: TRBJ2-7
V: TRBV5-1
CDR3: CASSLTGHSSYEQYF
DNA: TGCGCCAGCAGCCTAACTGGTCATAGCTCCTACGAGCAGTACTTC

D: .
size: .
J: TRBJ1-1
V: TRBV24-1
CDR3: CATSDLFQQHTEAFF
DNA: TGTGCCACCAGTGATTTGTTTCAACAACACACTGAAGCTTTCTTT

D: TRBD1
size: .
J: TRBJ2-7
V: TRBV27
CDR3: CASRSGQLNSYEQYF
DNA: TGTGCCAGCAGATCGGGACAGTTGAACTCCTACGAGCAGTACTTC

D: .
size: .
J: TRBJ1-2
V: TRBV4-3
CDR3: CASSQRVNRAVGGYTF
DNA: TGCGCCAGCAGCCAGAGGGTTAACCGGGCCGTCGGTGGCTACACCTTC

D: .
size: once
J: TRBJ1-1
V: TRBV11-2
CDR3: CASSLGTVYTEAFF
DNA: TGTGCCAGCAGCTTAGGAACAGTATACACTGAAGCTTTCTTT

D: .
size: .
J: TRBJ1-5
V: TRBV6-1
CDR3: CASSDWAQVRNQPQHF
DNA: TGTGCCAGCAGTGACTGGGCGCAGGTCCGCAATCAGCCCCAGCATTTT

D: .
size: .
J: TRBJ2-2
V: TRBV20-1
CDR3: CSASWGANTGELFF
DNA: TGCAGTGCTAGTTGGGGGGCGAACACCGGGGAGCTGTTTTTT

D: .
size: .
J: TRBJ2-5
V: TRBV12-3/TRBV12-4
CDR3: CASSLGRLETQYF
DNA: TGTGCCAGCAGTTTGGGCAGATTAGAGACCCAGTACTTC

D: TRBD2
size: few
J: TRBJ2-1
V: TRBV11-2
CDR3: CASSLPSGGSYNEQFF
DNA: TGTGCCAGCAGCTTGCCTAGCGGGGGATCCTACAATGAGCAGTTCTTC

D: .
size: .
J: TRBJ1-2
V: TRBV25-1
CDR3: CASSPGAGVFRFRGYTF
DNA: TGTGCCAGCAGTCCAGGGGCAGGGGTATTTCGGTTTCGGGGCTACACCTTC

D: .
size: .
J: TRBJ1-2
V: TRBV6-6
CDR3: CASSMTGSYGYTF
DNA: TGTGCCAGCAGTATGACGGGGAGCTATGGCTACACCTTC

D: TRBD1
size: .
J: TRBJ1-6
V: TRBV6-5
CDR3: CASSYRPAGGISPLHF
DNA: TGTGCCAGCAGTTACCGTCCGGCAGGGGGCATTTCACCCCTCCACTTT

D: .
size: once
J: TRBJ2-1
V: TRBV5-6
CDR3: CASSLDRVNEQFF
DNA: TGTGCCAGCAGCTTGGACAGGGTGAATGAGCAGTTCTTC

D: .
size: once
J: TRBJ1-1
V: TRBV6-2/TRBV6-3
CDR3: CASSYSKGSRAEAFF
DNA: TGTGCCAGCAGTTACTCGAAGGGGTCCAGGGCTGAAGCTTTCTTT

D: .
size: .
J: TRBJ1-5
V: TRBV15
CDR3: CATSRGPSRGRNSNQPQHF
DNA: TGTGCCACCAGCAGAGGGCCCAGTCGGGGAAGGAATAGCAATCAGCCCCAGCATTTT

D: .
size: .
J: TRBJ1-2
V: TRBV6-5
CDR3: CASSTQTVTEKGYTF
DNA: TGTGCCAGCAGTACCCAGACAGTCACAGAAAAGGGCTACACCTTC

D: .
size: once
J: TRBJ2-7
V: TRBV6-4
CDR3: CASSEGPSYRVRFYEQYF
DNA: TGTGCCAGCAGTGAGGGCCCATCCTACAGGGTTAGATTCTACGAGCAGTACTTC

D: TRBD2
size: .
J: TRBJ2-7
V: TRBV9
CDR3: CASSVATTSGWDEQYF
DNA: TGTGCCAGCAGCGTAGCTACGACTAGCGGGTGGGACGAGCAGTACTTC

D: .
size: .
J: TRBJ2-7
V: TRBV28
CDR3: CASSPPLSAQDEQYF
DNA: TGTGCCAGCAGCCCCCCGTTATCCGCACAAGACGAGCAGTACTTC

D: TRBD2
size: few
J: TRBJ2-7
V: TRBV4-1
CDR3: CASSQGRLAGGEQYF
DNA: TGCGCCAGCAGCCAGGGTAGACTAGCGGGTGGCGAGCAGTACTTC

D: .
size: few
J: TRBJ1-1
V: TRBV19
CDR3: CASSIGTAWRTEAFF
DNA: TGTGCCAGTAGTATAGGGACAGCCTGGAGGACTGAAGCTTTCTTT

D: .
size: .
J: TRBJ2-7
V: TRBV6-5
CDR3: CASSWDLGRSYEQYF
DNA: TGTGCCAGCAGTTGGGATTTGGGGAGGTCCTACGAGCAGTACTTC

D: TRBD2
size: .
J: TRBJ2-5
V: TRBV10-3
CDR3: CASGGGIAQETQYF
DNA: TGTGCGTCGGGCGGGGGGATCGCCCAAGAGACCCAGTACTTC

D: TRBD1
size: .
J: TRBJ1-2
V: TRBV28
CDR3: CASATGTGSDYGYTF
DNA: TGTGCCAGCGCCACCGGGACAGGGAGCGACTATGGCTACACCTTC

D: TRBD2
size: .
J: TRBJ2-3
V: TRBV3-1/TRBV3-2
CDR3: CASSQGTSGRIDTQYF
DNA: TGTGCCAGCAGCCAAGGGACTAGCGGGAGGATAGATACGCAGTATTTT

D: .
size: .
J: TRBJ2-7
V: TRBV6-5
CDR3: CASAIADSYEQYF
DNA: TGTGCCAGCGCTATAGCGGACTCCTACGAGCAGTACTTC

D: TRBD2
size: .
J: TRBJ2-2
V: TRBV27
CDR3: CASTLAGGRVGELFF
DNA: TGTGCCAGCACCTTAGCGGGGGGGCGGGTCGGGGAGCTGTTTTTT

D: TRBD1
size: once
J: TRBJ1-1
V: TRBV19
CDR3: CASQPLQGPGLTEAFF
DNA: TGTGCCAGCCAACCCTTACAGGGGCCCGGACTTACTGAAGCTTTCTTT

D: TRBD1
size: .
J: TRBJ1-1
V: TRBV12-3/TRBV12-4
CDR3: CASGRQGGTEAFF
DNA: TGTGCCAGCGGACGACAGGGGGGCACTGAAGCTTTCTTT

D: TRBD1
size: few
J: TRBJ2-7
V: TRBV7-9
CDR3: CASSVDRGYEQYF
DNA: TGTGCCAGCAGCGTAGACAGGGGGTACGAGCAGTACTTC

D: .
size: .
J: TRBJ2-1
V: TRBV27
CDR3: CASSYHWSSYNEQFF
DNA: TGTGCCAGCAGTTACCACTGGAGCTCCTACAATGAGCAGTTCTTC

D: TRBD2
size: once
J: TRBJ2-1
V: TRBV5-1
CDR3: CASSLTTSGSNEQFF
DNA: TGCGCCAGCAGCCTAACGACTAGCGGGAGTAATGAGCAGTTCTTC

D: .
size: .
J: TRBJ1-2
V: TRBV7-2
CDR3: CASSLGRQILGGYTF
DNA: TGTGCCAGCAGCTTAGGCAGACAGATTTTGGGGGGCTACACCTTC

D: .
size: .
J: TRBJ2-7
V: TRBV28
CDR3: CASGGAGYEQYF
DNA: TGTGCAAGTGGGGGGGCCGGCTACGAGCAGTACTTC

D: .
size: .
J: TRBJ1-3
V: TRBV6-5
CDR3: CASIPSSYSGNTIYF
DNA: TGTGCCAGCATCCCCTCCTCTTACTCTGGAAACACCATATATTTT

D: TRBD1
size: .
J: TRBJ2-5
V: TRBV28
CDR3: CASSLPGTGFGETQYF
DNA: TGTGCCAGCAGTCTTCCCGGGACAGGGTTCGGGGAGACCCAGTACTTC

D: .
size: .
J: TRBJ1-5
V: TRBV7-2
CDR3: CASSFAGGNQPQHF
DNA: TGTGCCAGCAGCTTCGCAGGTGGCAATCAGCCCCAGCATTTT

D: TRBD1
size: .
J: TRBJ1-6
V: TRBV18
CDR3: CASSPPRTGRNNSPLHF
DNA: TGTGCCAGCTCACCACCGAGGACAGGGCGAAATAATTCACCCCTCCACTTT

D: TRBD1
size: .
J: TRBJ1-6
V: TRBV7-9
CDR3: CASSPRDRVDSPLHF
DNA: TGTGCCAGCAGCCCGCGGGACAGGGTCGATTCACCCCTCCACTTT

D: TRBD2
size: .
J: TRBJ2-7
V: TRBV14
CDR3: CASSPASGSLGIEQYF
DNA: TGTGCCAGCAGCCCTGCTAGCGGGAGTCTCGGTATCGAGCAGTACTTC

D: .
size: .
J: TRBJ1-4
V: TRBV30
CDR3: CAWNPTGWTNEKLFF
DNA: TGTGCCTGGAATCCCACAGGGTGGACTAATGAAAAACTGTTTTTT